This T cell receptor (beta chain) was documented in a study of shared clonotypes between healthy human individuals. Findings and limits, study-wide: A reduction in generation probabilities was seen for non-shared clonotypes relative to those shared by all four donors. The study's rarefaction showed incomplete sorted-subset sequencing despite large depth. The expectation was that sequencing depth would affect clonotype sharing among donors.

Per germline, CDR1 PRHDT and CDR2 FYEKMQ (reference sequence). V was pared by 5 bases and J by 0 bases, with 14 bases of the junction left unmatched. The CDR3 consists of 18 residues. Clones were sequenced by immunoSEQ multiplex PCR, and TCRdb holds only the in-frame ones, with some missing. This sample carries 980,000 or so clones, roughly 72% of them seen once, and the ten largest clones take about 1.5%. In this sample, this clone turned up a few times. Its target is not known. The clonotype originates from a man between 18 and 29 years old in good health. This sequence joins TRBV13 and TRBJ1-2; the match to TRBD1 covers 8 bases. Sequences were obtained from memory CD4+ T cells sorted from blood. The subset here: CD45RA-negative fraction. Here the CDR3 DNA reads TGTGCCAGCAGCCAGTGGCTTCGGGACAGGACTTCTAACTATGGCTACACCTTC. Translation gives CASSQWLRDRTSNYGYTF.